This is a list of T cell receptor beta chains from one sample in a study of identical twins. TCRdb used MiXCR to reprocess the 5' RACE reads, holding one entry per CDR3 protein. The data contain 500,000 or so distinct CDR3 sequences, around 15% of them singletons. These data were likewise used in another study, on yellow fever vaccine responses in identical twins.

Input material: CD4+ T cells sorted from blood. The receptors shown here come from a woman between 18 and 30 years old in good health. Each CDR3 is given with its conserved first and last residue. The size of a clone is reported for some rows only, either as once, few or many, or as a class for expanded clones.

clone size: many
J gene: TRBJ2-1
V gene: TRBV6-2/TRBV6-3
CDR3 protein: CASRLAGGFRNEQFF

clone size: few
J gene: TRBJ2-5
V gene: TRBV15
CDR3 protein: CATSKNQGRETQYF

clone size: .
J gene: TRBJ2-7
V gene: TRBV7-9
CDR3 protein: CASSPLPTYRVHEQYF

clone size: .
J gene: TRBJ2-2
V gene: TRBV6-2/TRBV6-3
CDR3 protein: CASSYSAGTLNTGELFF

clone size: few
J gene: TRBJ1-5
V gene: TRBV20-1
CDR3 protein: CSARDPQPNQPQHF

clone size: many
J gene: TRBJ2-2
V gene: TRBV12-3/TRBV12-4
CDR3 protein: CASSFPASYTGELFF

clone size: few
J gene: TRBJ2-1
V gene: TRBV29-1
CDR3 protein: CSVGQGYNEQFF

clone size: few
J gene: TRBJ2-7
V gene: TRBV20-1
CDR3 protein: CSARTGMAGNYEQYF

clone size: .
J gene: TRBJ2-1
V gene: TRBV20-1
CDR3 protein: CSASTSGGPYNEQFF

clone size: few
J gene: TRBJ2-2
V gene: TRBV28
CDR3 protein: CASRGYGELFF

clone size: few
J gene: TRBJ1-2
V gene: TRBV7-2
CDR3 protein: CASSLEGTGAYGYTF

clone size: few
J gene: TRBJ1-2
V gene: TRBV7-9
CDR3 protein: CASSLATENYGYTF

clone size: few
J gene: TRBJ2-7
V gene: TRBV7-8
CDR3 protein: CASSRTGESSYEQYF

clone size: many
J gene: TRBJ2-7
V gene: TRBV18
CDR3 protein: CASSPPGLAYEQYF

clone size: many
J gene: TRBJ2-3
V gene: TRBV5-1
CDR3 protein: CASSLAGDSTDTQYF

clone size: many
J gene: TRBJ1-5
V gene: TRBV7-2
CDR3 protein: CASSLLRSNQPQHF

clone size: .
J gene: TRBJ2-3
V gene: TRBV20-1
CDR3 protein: CSARPGADTQYF

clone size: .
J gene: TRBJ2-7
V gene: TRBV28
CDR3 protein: CASSQLGTGGLAQYF

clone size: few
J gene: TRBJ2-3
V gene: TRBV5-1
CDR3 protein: CASTPHGADTQYF

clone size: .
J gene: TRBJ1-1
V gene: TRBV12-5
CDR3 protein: CASGRVPGKAFF

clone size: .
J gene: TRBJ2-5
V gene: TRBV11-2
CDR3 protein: CASSFQMNKETQYF

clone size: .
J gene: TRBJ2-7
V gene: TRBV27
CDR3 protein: CASSYRGIYEQYF

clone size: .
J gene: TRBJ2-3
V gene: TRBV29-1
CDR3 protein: CSVNLAGGSTDTQYF

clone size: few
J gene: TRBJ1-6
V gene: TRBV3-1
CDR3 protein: CASSQGTGSNSPLHF

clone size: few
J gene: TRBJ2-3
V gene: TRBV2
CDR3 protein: CASSLTSGGPHTQYF

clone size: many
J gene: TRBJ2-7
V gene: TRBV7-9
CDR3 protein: CASSPTGAGAVEQYF

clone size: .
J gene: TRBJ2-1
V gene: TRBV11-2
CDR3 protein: CASSLPWSTSNEQFF

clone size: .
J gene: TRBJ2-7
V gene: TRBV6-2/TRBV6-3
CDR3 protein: CASSQQMAYEQYF

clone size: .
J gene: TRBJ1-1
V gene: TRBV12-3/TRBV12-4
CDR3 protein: CASSLVGGGTEAFF

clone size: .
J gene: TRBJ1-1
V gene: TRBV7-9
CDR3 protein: CASSLVTDTEAFF

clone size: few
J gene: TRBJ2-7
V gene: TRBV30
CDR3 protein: CAWRSGQGFDEQYF

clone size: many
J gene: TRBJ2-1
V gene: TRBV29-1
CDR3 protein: CSVGLEGVNEQFF

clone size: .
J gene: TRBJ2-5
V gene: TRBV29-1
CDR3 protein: CSASPQGGQETQYF

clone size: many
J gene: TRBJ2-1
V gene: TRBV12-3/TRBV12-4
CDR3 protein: CASSYDSYNEQFF

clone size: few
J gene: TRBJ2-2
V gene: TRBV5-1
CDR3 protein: CASSRRDLSNTGELFF

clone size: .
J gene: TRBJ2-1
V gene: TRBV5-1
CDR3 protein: CASSLEVAGYNEQFF

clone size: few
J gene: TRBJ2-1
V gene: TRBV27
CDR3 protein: CASSPGLAGAGEQFF

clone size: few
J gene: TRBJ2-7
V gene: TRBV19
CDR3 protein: CASSIVAGGSYEQYF

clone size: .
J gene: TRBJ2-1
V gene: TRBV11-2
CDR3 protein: CASSHPRFHEQFF

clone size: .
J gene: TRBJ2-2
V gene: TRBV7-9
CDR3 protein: CASSPTWREGATGELFF

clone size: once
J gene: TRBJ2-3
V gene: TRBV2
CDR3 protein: CASSEARGRADTQYF

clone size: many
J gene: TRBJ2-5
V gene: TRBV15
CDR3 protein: CATSWTRRETQYF